Presented here are 11 T cell receptor beta chains from one specimen sequenced in a study of T cell clones after liver transplantation. Method: immunoSEQ multiplex PCR; TCRdb's copy keeps in-frame clones and lacks some. The data show 68,000 or so clones, with roughly 80% seen just once and over 0.45% held by the top ten. This specimen consisted of CD4+ T cells from blood, obtained before liver transplant. Source of these receptors: a human donor who received a liver transplant.

This clone appeared a single time. V usage is TRBV28 and J usage is TRBJ2-7; 8 nucleotides line up with TRBD2. The CDR3 has 15 amino acids. In germline, CDR1 is MDHEN, CDR2 SYDVKM. The junction had 12 bases not matched to a gene; V was cut back by 2 bases and J by 9 bases. The CDR3 protein is CASSLPAAGGLGQYF. The CDR3 bases are TGTGCCAGCAGTTTACCCGCGGCGGGAGGCCTCGGGCAGTACTTC.

The chain combines TRBV28 with TRBJ1-3; D may be TRBD1 (5 bases). Germline CDR1 reads MDHEN; CDR2 reads SYDVKM. The V gene lost 4 bases and the J gene lost 1 base, with 11 bases spanning the gap. The CDR3 is made up of 15 amino acids. The CDR3 DNA reads TGTGCCAGCAGTTCCTCGGACAAGTCTGGAAACACCATATATTTT. Translating it yields CASSSSDKSGNTIYF.

At least ten counts were recorded for this clone. The chain recombines TRBV5-1 with TRBJ1-5; weak D call: TRBD1 (6 bases). The CDR3 covers 13 residues. Trimming pared 1 base from V and 4 bases from J, leaving 6 bases between. Looked up from germline, CDR1 is SGHRS and CDR2 is YFSETQ. CDR3 amino acids: CASSLRGNQPQHF. The CDR3 nucleotides are TGCGCCAGCAGCTTGAGGGGGAATCAGCCCCAGCATTTT.

This rearrangement joins TRBV6-5 to TRBJ1-3, with 7 bases fitting TRBD1. This CDR3 is built from 15 residues. Germline V gene sequence: CDR1 MNHEY, CDR2 SVGAGI. V trimming: 5 bases; J trimming: 3 bases; junction bases outside the gene matches: 7. CDR3 sequence (DNA): TGTGCCAGCAGTCCCCTGACAGGGCGTGGAAACACCATATATTTT. Its translation: CASSPLTGRGNTIYF.

The chain uses TRBV5-1 and TRBJ2-7; possibly TRBD2 for D (5 bases). The CDR3 runs 12 residues. The germline V gene has CDR1 SGHRS and CDR2 YFSETQ. V was pared by 2 bases and J by 7 bases, with 10 bases between. CDR3 region: CASSLIPGEQYF. CDR3 nucleotides: TGCGCCAGCAGCTTAATACCGGGGGAGCAGTACTTC. The whole variable domain, remainder taken from reference TRBV5-1 and TRBJ2-7, is KAGVTQTPRYLIKTRGQQVTLSCSPISGHRSVSWYQQTPGQGLQFLFEYFSETQRNKGNFPGRFSGRQFSNSRSEMNVSTLELGDSALYLCASSLIPGEQYFGPGTRLTVT.

The chain is built from TRBV4-1 and TRBJ2-7, with 7 bases identical to TRBD1. The CDR3 contains 16 residues. Germline V gives CDR1 MGHRA, CDR2 YSYEKL. Trimming cost V 6 bases and J 6 bases; bases outside gene matches: 17. The CDR3 DNA reads as TGCGCCAGCAGTCTGACCGACAGGGCCCAGGGGCGCGAGCAGTACTTC. Amino acids: CASSLTDRAQGREQYF.

The rearrangement links TRBV27 to TRBJ1-2; D uncertain. Between the trimmed V and J ends, which lost 4 bases and 4 bases, there was a span of 13 bases. Germline V gene sequence: CDR1 MNHEY, CDR2 SMNVEV (reference sequence). The CDR3 spans 14 residues. CDR3 loop: CASSSWTGGYGYTF. The CDR3 coding sequence is TGTGCCAGCAGTTCATGGACGGGTGGCTATGGCTACACCTTC.

This chain joins TRBV4-3 and TRBJ1-4, with 7 bases that match TRBD1. Trimming took 0 bases from V and 8 from J; bases not matched to a gene: 9. This CDR3 is built from 16 residues. Germline V lookup: CDR1 LGHNA, CDR2 YSLEER. The CDR3 reads CASSQDYRGGREKLFF. Written as DNA, the CDR3 is TGCGCCAGCAGCCAAGATTACAGGGGAGGTAGGGAAAAACTGTTTTTT.

The genes are TRBV5-4 and TRBJ2-1, with TRBD2 identical over 15 bases. Germline-derived CDR1 and CDR2 are SGHNT and YYREEE (reference sequence). CDR3 length: 19 residues. After removal of 4 bases from V and 4 bases from J, the junction contained 12 bases not matched to a gene. The chain's CDR3 is CASSPPGLAGGPGYNEQFF. CDR3 nucleotides: TGTGCCAGCAGCCCTCCTGGACTAGCGGGAGGGCCGGGTTACAATGAGCAGTTCTTC. Full variable domain (remainder filled in from reference TRBV5-4 and TRBJ2-1): ETGVTQSPTHLIKTRGQQVTLRCSSQSGHNTVSWYQQALGQGPQFIFQYYREEENGRGNFPPRFSGLQFPNYSSELNVNALELDDSALYLCASSPPGLAGGPGYNEQFFGPGTRLTVL.

The gene calls are TRBV28 and TRBJ1-1; D possibly corresponds to TRBD1 (5 bases). This CDR3 is built from 16 residues. Germline lookup yields CDR1 MDHEN and CDR2 SYDVKM. V lost 8 bases, J lost 2 bases, and 21 bases lay in between. CDR3 sequence: CASLSQGTLTNTEAFF. CDR3 nucleotides: TGTGCCAGCCTCTCGCAGGGAACCCTCACTAACACTGAAGCTTTCTTT.

This chain joins TRBV20-1 and TRBJ2-1; TRBD2 matches 7 bases. Germline CDR1 is DFQATT and CDR2 is SNEGSKA (reference sequence). The V segment lost 5 bases and the J segment 12 bases; nucleotides outside the gene matches: 7. This CDR3 is built from 11 residues. The CDR3 is CSAALPGGQFF. CDR3 bases: TGCAGTGCTGCCCTCCCGGGGGGGCAGTTCTTC.